This entry features one T cell receptor (beta chain) sequence. The data were obtained in a study of cytomegalovirus exposure and HLA in healthy donors. The PCR made use of 60 Vbeta and 13 Jbeta primers. The table came from immunoSEQ multiplex PCR; TCRdb's copy has only in-frame clones and leaves some out. The sample yields about 130,000 clones, 65% to 90% seen once. The ends were cut back, 4 bases at V and 0 bases at J, with 16 bases in the middle. This CDR3 spans 17 amino acids. CDR1 and CDR2 from the germline V gene are SGHTA and FQGTGA. The source material was PBMCs. The chain uses TRBV7-3 and TRBJ2-1, with D tentatively TRBD2 (7 bases). This TCR was sampled from a girl aged 2 to 9 in good health and CMV-seronegative. In DNA, the CDR3 is TGTGCCAGCAGCTCAAGAGGGGGGGGGAGCTCCTACAATGAGCAGTTCTTC. Amino acids: CASSSRGGGSSYNEQFF. The full variable domain, its missing parts supplied by reference TRBV7-3 and TRBJ2-1, is GAGVSQTPSNKVTEKGKYVELRCDPISGHTALYWYRQSLGQGPEFLIYFQGTGAADDSGLPNDRFFAVRPEGSVSTLKIQRTERGDSAVYLCASSSRGGGSSYNEQFFGPGTRLTVL.